These 2 T cell receptor beta chains were sequenced from one sample in a study of cytomegalovirus exposure and HLA in healthy donors. The PCR was carried out with 60 Vbeta primers and 13 Jbeta primers. The data were produced by immunoSEQ multiplex PCR, yet TCRdb's version contains in-frame clones alone and is incomplete. The repertoire includes about 160,000 clones, about 70% of them detected once, and 2.8% sits in the top ten. Sequencing was done on a sample of PBMCs. Receptors originate from a woman between 40 and 50 years old in good health and CMV-seropositive.

V is TRBV25-1 and J is TRBJ2-5; no reliable D call. Germline V gives CDR1 MGHDK, CDR2 SYGVNS. V was cut by 4 bases and J by 0 bases, with 3 bases left in between. This CDR3 has 12 amino acids. The CDR3 nucleotides are TGTGCCAGCAGTGCCTACCAAGAGACCCAGTACTTC. It codes for CASSAYQETQYF.

The chain is built from TRBV4-3 and TRBJ1-4; D remains ambiguous. Germline CDR1 reads LGHNA; CDR2 reads YSLEER. This CDR3 spans 15 amino acids. Trimming took off 1 base at V and 4 bases at J, with 10 bases between the two ends. Written as DNA, the CDR3 is TGCGCCAGCAGCCAAGTAGCCAGTTATAATGAAAAACTGTTTTTT. The encoded protein is CASSQVASYNEKLFF.